This T cell receptor beta chain was retrieved from a study of lymphopenia after photon versus proton radiotherapy. Study-wide results and caveats: Post-nadir TCR diversity decline inversely tracked overall survival among those who died.

The CDR3 is made up of 17 amino acids. V lost 3 bases and J lost 2; bases outside the gene matches: 12. Germline V gene data show CDR1 as SGHTS and CDR2 as YDEGEE. Concerning this clone: Its antigen is not identified.

The data were produced by immunoSEQ multiplex PCR, yet TCRdb's version contains in-frame clones alone and is incomplete. The table lists around 30,000 clones, around nine tenths of them singletons. This chain uses TRBV5-8 with TRBJ1-1, with 8 bases aligning to TRBD1. The sample was peripheral blood, taken from a patient treated with proton-based radiotherapy. The clonotype originates from a woman aged 60 to 75 with cholangiocarcinoma. Some clones in this sample may be carry-over from other donors' samples. CDR3 region: CASSYGTGFLINTEAFF. The DNA of the CDR3 is TGTGCCAGCAGCTACGGGACAGGCTTTTTAATTAACACTGAAGCTTTCTTT.